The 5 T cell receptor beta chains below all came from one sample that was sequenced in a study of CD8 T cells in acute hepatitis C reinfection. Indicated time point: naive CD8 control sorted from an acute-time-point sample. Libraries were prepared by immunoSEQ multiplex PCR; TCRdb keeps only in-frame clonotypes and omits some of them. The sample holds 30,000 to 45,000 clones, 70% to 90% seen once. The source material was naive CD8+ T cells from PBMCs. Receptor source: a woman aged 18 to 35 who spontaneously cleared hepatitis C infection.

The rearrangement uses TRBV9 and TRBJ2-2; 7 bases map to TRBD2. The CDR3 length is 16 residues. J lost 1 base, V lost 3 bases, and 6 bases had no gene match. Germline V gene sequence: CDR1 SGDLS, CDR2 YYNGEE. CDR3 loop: CASSARTSENTGELFF. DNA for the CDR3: TGTGCCAGCAGCGCGAGAACTAGCGAGAACACCGGGGAGCTGTTTTTT. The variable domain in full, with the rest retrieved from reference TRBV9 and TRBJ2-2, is DSGVTQTPKHLITATGQRVTLRCSPRSGDLSVYWYQQSLDQGLQFLIQYYNGEERAKGNILERFSAQQFPDLHSELNLSSLELGDSALYFCASSARTSENTGELFFGEGSRLTVL.

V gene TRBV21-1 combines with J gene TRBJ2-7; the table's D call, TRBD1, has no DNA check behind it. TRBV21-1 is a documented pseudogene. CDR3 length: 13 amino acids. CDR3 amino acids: CASSKTFEYEQYF. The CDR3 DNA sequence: TGTGCCAGCAGCAAAACATTCGAATACGAGCAGTACTTC.

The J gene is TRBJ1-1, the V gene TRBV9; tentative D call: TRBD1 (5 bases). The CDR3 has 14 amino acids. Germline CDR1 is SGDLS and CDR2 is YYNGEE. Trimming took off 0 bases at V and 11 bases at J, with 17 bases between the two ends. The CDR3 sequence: CASSVGDHDGTAFF. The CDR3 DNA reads TGTGCCAGCAGCGTAGGGGACCACGATGGGACGGCTTTCTTT.

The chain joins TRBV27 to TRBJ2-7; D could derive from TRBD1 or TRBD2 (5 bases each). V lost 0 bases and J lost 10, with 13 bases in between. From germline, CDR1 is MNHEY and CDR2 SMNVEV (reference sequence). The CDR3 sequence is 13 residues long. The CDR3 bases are TGTGCCAGCAGTTTATCATCCACTGGGGGACAGTACTTC. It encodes CASSLSSTGGQYF.

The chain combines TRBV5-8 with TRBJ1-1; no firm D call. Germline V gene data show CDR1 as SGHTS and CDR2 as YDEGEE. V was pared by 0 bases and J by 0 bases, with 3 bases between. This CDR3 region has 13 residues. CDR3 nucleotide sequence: TGTGCCAGCAGCTTGGTGGTGAACACTGAAGCTTTCTTT. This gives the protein CASSLVVNTEAFF.